This TCR beta chain is drawn from a study of blood T cell repertoires in COVID-19. Study information: Collection of acute and convalescent COVID-19 samples took place in the United States, Italy and Spain. The cDNA or gDNA used as material had been derived from T cells, B-cell-depleted T cells, or PBMCs.

As processed by the authors: Estimated nucleated cell counts came from reference gene primer amplification. Generated by immunoSEQ multiplex PCR, the TCRdb table keeps only in-frame clones and is missing some. V and J calls and clone size are copied from that table; D and trimming were computed from the DNA. The data contain fewer than 150,000 clones, approximately 84% of them singletons. The CDR3 covers 14 residues. Trimming cost V 6 bases and J 8 bases; bases outside gene matches: 7. Germline assignment: CDR1 SNHLY and CDR2 FYNNEI. V is TRBV2 and J is TRBJ1-6, with 7 positions matching TRBD1. This TCR was sampled from a human donor in a cohort sampled during active COVID-19. The specimen sequenced was peripheral blood. CDR3 loop: CASSARTGYSPLHF. CDR3 DNA sequence: TGTGCCAGCAGCGCTAGGACAGGCTATTCACCCCTCCACTTT.